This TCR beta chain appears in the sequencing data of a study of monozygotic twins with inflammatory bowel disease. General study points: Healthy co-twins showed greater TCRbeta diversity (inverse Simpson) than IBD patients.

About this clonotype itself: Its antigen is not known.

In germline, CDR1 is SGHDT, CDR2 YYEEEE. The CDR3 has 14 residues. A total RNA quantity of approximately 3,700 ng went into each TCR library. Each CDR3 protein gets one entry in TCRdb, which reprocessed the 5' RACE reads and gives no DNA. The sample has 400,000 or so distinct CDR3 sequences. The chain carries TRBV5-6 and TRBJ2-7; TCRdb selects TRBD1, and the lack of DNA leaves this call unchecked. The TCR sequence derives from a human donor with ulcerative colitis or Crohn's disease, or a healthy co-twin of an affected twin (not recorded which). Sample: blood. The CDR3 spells CASSSDRGAYEQYF.